A selection of T cell receptor beta chains follows, all from one sample in a study of shared clonotypes between healthy human individuals. Repertoires were generated with immunoSEQ multiplex PCR, while TCRdb's copy carries only in-frame clones and drops some. The sample has 2 million to 2.5 million clones, 85% to 95% seen once; the top ten hold about 0.36%. The sequencing input was naive CD4+ T cells from PBMCs. These receptors were taken from a man younger than 35 in good health. Some clones in this sample may be carry-over from other donors' samples. CDR3s include the opening cysteine and the closing phenylalanine or tryptophan. Each record gives: D gene, J gene, V gene, clone size, CDR3 protein, CDR3 DNA. The D gene is left open where the match is weak. For some rows the clone size is stated as once, few or many, or as a class when expanded; others skip it.

>.|TRBJ2-7|TRBV7-2|.
CASSLFGTDLSYEQYF
TGTGCCAGCAGCTTATTCGGGACTGACCTCTCCTACGAGCAGTACTTC
>.|TRBJ2-7|TRBV29-1|.
CSVAIGGTYEQYF
TGCAGCGTTGCGATTGGGGGTACCTACGAGCAGTACTTC
>.|TRBJ2-3|TRBV4-1|.
CASSQVRGAPIDTQYF
TGCGCCAGCAGCCAGGTTAGGGGGGCGCCAATTGATACGCAGTATTTT
>TRBD1|TRBJ2-7|TRBV6-6|.
CASSFGAGGSYEQYF
TGTGCCAGCAGTTTTGGGGCAGGGGGTTCCTACGAGCAGTACTTC
>.|TRBJ1-1|TRBV14|.
CASSHGIARAFF
TGTGCCAGCAGCCATGGGATTGCTAGGGCTTTCTTT
>.|TRBJ1-2|TRBV4-1|.
CASSQLMVNYGYTF
TGCGCCAGCAGCCAACTGATGGTTAACTATGGCTACACCTTC
>.|TRBJ1-1|TRBV28|few
CASRENLGMNTEAFF
TGTGCCAGCAGGGAAAATCTAGGAATGAACACTGAAGCTTTCTTT
>TRBD2|TRBJ2-7|TRBV5-4|.
CASSGGLAGGYEQYF
TGTGCCAGCAGCGGGGGACTAGCGGGAGGTTACGAGCAGTACTTC
>.|TRBJ1-2|TRBV28|few
CASTDPGGGYTF
TGTGCCAGCACCGACCCGGGTGGCGGCTACACCTTC
>.|TRBJ2-5|TRBV5-1|.
CASSTTRRTVETQYF
TGCGCCAGCAGCACAACCCGGCGGACCGTAGAGACCCAGTACTTC